These 14 T cell receptor beta chains were sequenced from one sample in a study of shared clonotypes between healthy human individuals (TCRdb year 2020). The library was built by means of the immunoSEQ multiplex PCR assay. The immuneACCESS repertoire file appears here via TCRdb, limited to in-frame rearrangements. These files lack a portion of the clones; in checked studies, under half of the deficit traces to unresolved V genes, and the cause of the others is not known. The sample table shows 550,000 to 850,000 clones, and around 67% are seen once. The ten largest make up around 1.6% of the sample. Source material: memory CD4+ T cells sorted from blood. The cell subset or site label of this sample denotes: CD45RA-negative fraction. These receptors came from a woman in her 30s in good health.

This clone has a single count. The V call is TRBV6-1, the J call TRBJ2-5; 10 bases are a match to TRBD2. J gave up 3 bases and V 8 bases, and 3 bases lay outside the gene matches. Germline CDR1 MNHNS, CDR2 SASEGT. The CDR3 spans 13 residues. In nucleotides, the CDR3 is TGTGCCAGCCTCACTAGCGGGGAAGAGACCCAGTACTTC. It codes for CASLTSGEETQYF.

The V gene is TRBV5-4, the J gene TRBJ2-6; 7 nucleotides agree with TRBD1. The CDR3 is 18 residues long. Germline CDR1 is SGHNT and CDR2 is YYREEE (reference sequence). V dropped 0 bases and J dropped 0; count of bases not matched to a gene: 6. CDR3 sequence: CASSLATGVSSGANVLTF. DNA of the CDR3: TGTGCCAGCAGCTTGGCCACAGGGGTGAGCTCTGGGGCCAACGTCCTGACTTTC. The full variable domain, rest sourced from reference TRBV5-4 and TRBJ2-6, is ETGVTQSPTHLIKTRGQQVTLRCSSQSGHNTVSWYQQALGQGPQFIFQYYREEENGRGNFPPRFSGLQFPNYSSELNVNALELDDSALYLCASSLATGVSSGANVLTFGAGSRLTVL.

This rearrangement joins TRBV28 to TRBJ2-1; maybe TRBD2 (5 bases). V lost 5 bases and J lost 10, with 9 bases in between. Germline CDR1 is MDHEN and CDR2 is SYDVKM. The CDR3 consists of 11 residues. CDR3 coding DNA: TGTGCCAGCAGTGCGGGTCGGGAGCAGTTCTTC. Its translation: CASSAGREQFF.

The V gene is TRBV4-1, the J gene TRBJ1-2; a possible D gene is TRBD1 (5 bases). The germline CDR1 and CDR2 sequences are MGHRA and YSYEKL. The germline V and J ends were trimmed by 0 bases and 4 bases, with 15 bases remaining between them. The CDR3 has 16 amino acids. CDR3 nucleotide sequence: TGCGCCAGCAGCCAAGATGCGTGGGGGGAGGGCTATGGCTACACCTTC. It translates to CASSQDAWGEGYGYTF.

With regard to this clone: A far larger clone is one nucleotide away, so this likely arose from a read error. No DNA is shown, since the ends of the CDR3 on it are uncertain; the CDR3 is the one TCRdb lists. V is TRBV28 and J is TRBJ2-1; TRBD2 was called by the table and not checked on the DNA. The CDR3 is 15 residues long, counting both termini. Germline V gene lookup returns CDR1 MDHEN and CDR2 SYDVKM. CDR3: CASRRGVAGGNEQLF.

The rearrangement links TRBV7-9 to TRBJ2-2; 8 positions match TRBD2. The germline gives CDR1 SEHNR, CDR2 FQNEAQ (reference sequence). There are 15 residues in the CDR3. With V trimmed by 4 bases and J by 6 bases, 7 bases remained unmatched. The CDR3 is CASSSGLVRAGELFF. CDR3 bases: TGTGCCAGCAGCTCGGGACTAGTTCGAGCCGGGGAGCTGTTTTTT.

The chain carries TRBV6-5 and TRBJ1-3; D is undetermined. The CDR3 loop spans 15 amino acids. Trimming cost V 0 bases and J 0 bases, with 6 bases left between them. The germline V gene encodes CDR1 MNHEY and CDR2 SVGAGI. CDR3 protein: CASSYSQLSGNTIYF. DNA of the CDR3: TGTGCCAGCAGTTACTCTCAGCTCTCTGGAAACACCATATATTTT.

This clone was seen only a few times. This chain links TRBV5-8 with TRBJ2-7; 8 bases line up with TRBD2. CDR1 is SGHTS, CDR2 YDEGEE, per germline. The CDR3 is 15 residues long. Losses at the gene ends were 1 base for V and 3 bases for J; bases not matched to a gene: 6. The CDR3 DNA is TGTGCCAGCAGCTTGCCAGGGACTAGTTTCTACGAGCAGTACTTC. Amino acids: CASSLPGTSFYEQYF. The full variable domain, with the rest looked up from reference TRBV5-8 and TRBJ2-7, is EAGVTQSPTHLIKTRGQQATLRCSPISGHTSVYWYQQALGLGLQFLLWYDEGEERNRGNFPPRFSGRQFPNYSSELNVNALELEDSALYLCASSLPGTSFYEQYFGPGTRLTVT.

The chain recombines TRBV2 with TRBJ2-3; D unresolved. The CDR3 loop spans 12 amino acids. Germline V gene lookup returns CDR1 SNHLY and CDR2 FYNNEI. With 7 bases removed from V and 5 bases from J, the gap between germline ends came to 10 bases. The CDR3 nucleotides read TGTGCCAGCACTTCACACGGAGATACGCAGTATTTT. As protein: CASTSHGDTQYF. Combining the CDR3 with reference TRBV2 and TRBJ2-3 gives the whole variable domain EPEVTQTPSHQVTQMGQEVILRCVPISNHLYFYWYRQILGQKVEFLVSFYNNEISEKSEIFDDQFSVERPDGSNFTLKIRSTKLEDSAMYFCASTSHGDTQYFGPGTRLTVL.

In DNA, the CDR3 is TGTGCCAGCAGCTACACCCAGGGCTCCTACGAGCAGTACTTC. Its protein product is CASSYTQGSYEQYF. The chain employs TRBV7-9 and TRBJ2-7; maybe TRBD1 (5 bases). V lost 4 bases and J lost 0, with 10 bases in between. There are 14 residues in the CDR3. The germline V gene encodes CDR1 SEHNR and CDR2 FQNEAQ (reference sequence).

The rearrangement joins TRBV7-9 to TRBJ1-2; a weak D match, TRBD1 (6 bases). V lost 4 bases to trimming and J lost 8 bases, with 14 bases between them. The CDR3 covers 13 residues. The germline CDR1 and CDR2 sequences are SEHNR and FQNEAQ (reference sequence). CDR3 region: CASSSGVPVGYTF. For the CDR3, the DNA is TGTGCCAGCAGCTCAGGGGTCCCAGTAGGCTACACCTTC.

J is TRBJ1-3 and V is TRBV7-8; D remains ambiguous. This CDR3 region has 16 residues. Germline V CDR1 and CDR2: SGHVS, FQNEAQ. The ends were cut back, 0 bases at V and 0 bases at J, with 9 bases in the middle. The CDR3 DNA sequence: TGTGCCAGCAGCTTAGCCCCAGTGATCTCTGGAAACACCATATATTTT. Its protein is CASSLAPVISGNTIYF.

A single count supports this clone. The rearrangement links TRBV9 to TRBJ2-3; 8 bases match TRBD2. The CDR3 is 17 residues long. CDR1 SGDLS and CDR2 YYNGEE come from the germline V gene. After removal of 3 bases from V and 3 bases from J, the junction contained 12 bases not matched to a gene. CDR3 amino acids: CASSARGSGRGTDTQYF. The CDR3 coding sequence is TGTGCCAGCAGCGCCCGGGGCAGCGGGAGAGGGACAGATACGCAGTATTTT.

This chain links TRBV7-9 with TRBJ2-7; TRBD1 might be the D (6 bases). From germline, CDR1 is SEHNR and CDR2 FQNEAQ (reference sequence). The CDR3 has 14 residues. V lost 7 bases, J lost 1 base, and 14 bases lay in between. This CDR3 is CASTSRTVSYEQYF. The CDR3 DNA is TGTGCCAGCACCTCCCGGACAGTATCCTACGAGCAGTACTTC.